The source of this TCR beta chain is a study of cytotoxic CD8 clonotypes in ibrutinib-treated CLL. This CDR3 region has 16 residues. V lost 3 bases, J lost 9 bases, and 8 bases stayed unmatched. Germline lookup yields CDR1 SGHVS and CDR2 FNYEAQ. Sequencing used immunoSEQ multiplex PCR; TCRdb keeps in-frame clones, though not all of them. There are approximately 280,000 clones in the sample; approximately 76% occur only once, and roughly 5% lies in the top ten. This receptor was identified in a human donor with chronic lymphocytic leukemia. The sequencing used PBMCs, collected at disease progression, from a patient treated with ibrutinib. The chain links TRBV7-6 to TRBJ2-1, with TRBD2 matching over 13 bases. Written as DNA, the CDR3 is TGTGCCAGCAGCTTTACACTAGCGGGAGGGCCGGGTGAGCAGTTCTTC. This encodes CASSFTLAGGPGEQFF.